This T cell receptor beta chain originates from a study of OX40 agonist ivuxolimab in advanced cancers. Study-level information: Patients assigned to dose escalation were diagnosed with hepatocellular carcinoma, melanoma, renal cell or head and neck cancer.

Here immunoSEQ multiplex PCR was the method, and the copy in TCRdb shows in-frame clones only, minus some. The repertoire consists of about 110,000 clones, with around 90% occurring once and the leading ten covering 0.66%. Note on this clone: Its matching antigen is unknown.

Prior autoimmune disease or systemic immunosuppression barred patients. The CDR3 has 12 amino acids. Trimming pared 5 bases from V and 0 bases from J, leaving 7 bases between. From germline, CDR1 is GTSNPN and CDR2 SVGIG (reference sequence). Study-level findings and limits: With doses of 0.1 to 3.0 mg/kg, CD4+ and CD8+ blood T cells had undergone clonal expansion by week 6.

V usage is TRBV30 and J usage is TRBJ1-1, with D unclear. The TCR comes from an adult with an advanced solid tumor such as melanoma, head and neck, liver or kidney cancer. Sequencing was performed on CD4+ or CD8+ T cells sorted from blood, taken in a trial of the OX40 agonist ivuxolimab. CDR3 in amino acids: CAWASMNTEAFF. The CDR3 DNA reads TGTGCCTGGGCCAGCATGAACACTGAAGCTTTCTTT.